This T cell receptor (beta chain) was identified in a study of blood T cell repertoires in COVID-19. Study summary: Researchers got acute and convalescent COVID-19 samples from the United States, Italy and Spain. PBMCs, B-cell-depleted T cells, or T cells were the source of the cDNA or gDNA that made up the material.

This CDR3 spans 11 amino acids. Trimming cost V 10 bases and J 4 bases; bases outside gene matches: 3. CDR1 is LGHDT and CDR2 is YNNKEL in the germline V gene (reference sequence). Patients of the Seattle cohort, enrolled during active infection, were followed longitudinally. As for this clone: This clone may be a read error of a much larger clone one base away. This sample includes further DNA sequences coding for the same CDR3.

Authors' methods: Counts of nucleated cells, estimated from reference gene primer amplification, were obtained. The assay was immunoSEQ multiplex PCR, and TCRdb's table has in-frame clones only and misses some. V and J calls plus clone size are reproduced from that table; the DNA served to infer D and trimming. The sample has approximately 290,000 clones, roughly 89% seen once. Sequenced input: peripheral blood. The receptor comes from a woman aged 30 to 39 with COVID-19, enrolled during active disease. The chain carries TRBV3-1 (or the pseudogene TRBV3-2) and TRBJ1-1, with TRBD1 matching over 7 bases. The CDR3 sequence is CATRGGTEAFF. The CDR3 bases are TGTGCCACCAGGGGGGGCACTGAAGCTTTCTTT.